The 6 T cell receptor beta chains below were found in one sample sequenced in a study of blood T cell repertoires in COVID-19. Assay used: immunoSEQ multiplex PCR; TCRdb lists only in-frame clones, some missing. Among 150,000 to 200,000 clones listed, about 77% were seen once. Source material: PBMCs or T cells enriched from blood (not recorded which). These receptors originate from a woman aged 50 to 65 with acute COVID-19.

The chain joins TRBV19 to TRBJ1-2; 7 nucleotides agree with TRBD1. The V gene's germline CDR1 is LNHDA and CDR2 SQIVND (reference sequence). The V segment lost 5 bases and the J segment 3 bases; nucleotides outside the gene matches: 9. There are 15 residues in the CDR3. CDR3 sequence reads: CASSLQSGTDYGYTF. In DNA, the CDR3 is TGTGCCAGTAGTCTTCAATCCGGGACAGACTATGGCTACACCTTC.

The chain links TRBV7-2 to TRBJ2-5; TRBD2 is a possible D gene (6 bases). V was trimmed by 3 bases and J by 4 bases, leaving 18 bases between them. This CDR3 spans 16 amino acids. CDR1 is SGHTA and CDR2 is FQGNSA in the germline V gene. CDR3 sequence reads: CASSFPAGTVRETQYF. The CDR3 DNA reads TGTGCCAGCAGCTTTCCCGCGGGGACCGTTCGAGAGACCCAGTACTTC.

The V and J genes are TRBV29-1 and TRBJ2-1; 7 positions match TRBD2. V gave up 7 bases and J gave up 4 bases; unmatched junction bases: 13. Germline CDR1 is SQVTM and CDR2 is ANQGSEA. The CDR3 runs to 15 residues. CDR3 bases: TGCAGCGCCGGAGGGCTAGCGGAGAGTTACAATGAGCAGTTCTTC. This translates into CSAGGLAESYNEQFF.

Only a few counts were recorded for this clone. This sequence joins TRBV6-5 and TRBJ1-5; D possibly corresponds to TRBD1 (6 bases). Trimming stripped 5 bases from V and 6 bases from J, with 14 bases between. This CDR3 has 14 amino acids. CDR1 and CDR2 from the germline V gene are MNHEY and SVGAGI. As DNA, the CDR3 is TGTGCCAGCAGTACGACAGGCTTCGGTCAGCCCCAGCATTTT. This translates into CASSTTGFGQPQHF.

This clone appeared a single time. CDR3 protein: CASSVASNTGDTQYF. CDR3 bases: TGTGCCAGCAGCGTAGCGTCCAACACGGGTGATACGCAGTATTTT. The chain employs TRBV9 and TRBJ2-3; D ambiguous. V shed 0 bases and J shed 6 bases, with 14 bases lying between them. There are 15 residues in the CDR3. Germline CDR1 is SGDLS and CDR2 is YYNGEE.

The rearrangement joins TRBV18 to TRBJ2-6; TRBD2 is a possible D gene (6 bases). V shed 0 bases and J shed 4 bases, with 10 bases lying between them. The CDR3 runs 16 residues. The germline gives CDR1 KGHSH, CDR2 LQKENI. CDR3 in DNA: TGTGCCAGCTCACCACCGGAGGGTTCCGGGGCCAACGTCCTGACTTTC. Its translation: CASSPPEGSGANVLTF.